This TCR beta chain stems from a study of T cells after posttransplantation cyclophosphamide. Deletions cut 1 base from V and 0 bases from J, with 12 bases between. The CDR3 covers 16 residues. Germline CDR1 is PRHDT and CDR2 is FYEKMQ (reference sequence). In this sample, this clone turned up many times. Its antigen is not known. Notes on the study in general: Donor CD8+ memory clones often dominated recipient blood repertoires at later times. TRB clonality was highly associated with recipient CMV seropositivity and reactivation. Tissue-infiltrating T cells from skin or gut overlapped little with blood T cells.

Peripheral blood was collected from the related graft donor on the marrow donation day. The data were produced by immunoSEQ multiplex PCR, yet TCRdb's version contains in-frame clones alone and is incomplete. The repertoire consists of about 39,000 clones, none detected only once. The sample taken for sequencing was PBMCs. The sequence derives from a woman in her forties or fifties in good health and a related stem cell transplant donor. The chain uses TRBV13 and TRBJ1-1; D not certain. The CDR3 here is CASSLAQAHMNTEAFF. The CDR3, as DNA: TGTGCCAGCAGCTTAGCCCAGGCTCACATGAACACTGAAGCTTTCTTT.